This T cell receptor beta chain was captured by sequencing in a study of OX40 agonist ivuxolimab in advanced cancers. The wider study: Treatment of patients was with ivuxolimab, an agonistic anti-OX40 (CD134) antibody. A male proportion of about 84% was recorded, with mean age 60 years and range about 20 to 90.

TCRdb's table, derived via immunoSEQ multiplex PCR, lists solely in-frame clones and lacks some. Of around 65,000 clones in the sample, more than 85% were seen once. J lost 7 bases, V lost 10 bases, and 16 bases had no gene match. The CDR3 totals 14 residues. In germline, CDR1 is MNHEY, CDR2 SMNVEV (reference sequence). The receptor was isolated from an adult with an advanced solid tumor such as melanoma, head and neck, liver or kidney cancer. Sequencing was performed on CD4+ or CD8+ T cells sorted from blood, taken in a trial of the OX40 agonist ivuxolimab. V and J are TRBV27 and TRBJ2-7; TRBD1 agrees at 7 bases. This chain's CDR3 is CATSPGTALGEQYF. The CDR3, as DNA: TGTGCCACCAGCCCCGGGACAGCCCTTGGGGAGCAGTACTTC.